The 4 T cell receptor beta chains reported below all come from one sample, sequenced in a study of blood T cell repertoires in COVID-19. The assay was immunoSEQ multiplex PCR, and TCRdb's table has in-frame clones only and misses some. The sample lists roughly 56,000 clones; 90% were seen once. Sample: peripheral blood. Receptors were obtained from a man in his 60s with active COVID-19.

V is TRBV27 and J is TRBJ1-2; tentative D call: TRBD1 (5 bases). The CDR3 consists of 13 residues. Germline CDR1 reads MNHEY; CDR2 reads SMNVEV (reference sequence). V was pared by 6 bases and J by 5 bases, with 13 bases between. CDR3 coding DNA: TGTGCCAGCAGCCTGAAAGGGGATTATGGCTACACCTTC. As protein: CASSLKGDYGYTF.

The chain couples TRBV7-2 to TRBJ2-5; TRBD2 might be the D (5 bases). This CDR3 region has 16 residues. Germline assignment: CDR1 SGHTA and CDR2 FQGNSA. Trimming took 5 bases from V and 5 from J, leaving 21 bases between them. The CDR3 region is CASSAGVMRNRETQYF. The CDR3 region has the DNA TGTGCCAGCAGCGCCGGGGTTATGAGGAATCGGGAGACCCAGTACTTC.

The V call is TRBV7-2, the J call TRBJ2-7; the D gene is possibly TRBD2 (6 bases). The germline CDR1 and CDR2 sequences are SGHTA and FQGNSA. V shed 6 bases and J shed 5 bases, with 17 bases lying between them. There are 14 residues in the CDR3. CDR3 bases: TGTGCCAGCAGTCATCCAACTGGAGGGCACGAGCAGTACTTC. Translating it yields CASSHPTGGHEQYF.

The chain carries TRBV2 and TRBJ1-6; the D gene is possibly TRBD1 (6 bases). Deletions cut 7 bases from V and 11 bases from J, with 18 bases between. The V gene's germline CDR1 is SNHLY and CDR2 FYNNEI. The CDR3 has 14 residues. The CDR3 sequence: CASNNQLQGPPLHF. The CDR3 bases are TGTGCCAGCAATAATCAACTACAGGGTCCACCCCTCCACTTT. Using reference TRBV2 and TRBJ1-6 for the parts outside the CDR3, the full variable domain is EPEVTQTPSHQVTQMGQEVILRCVPISNHLYFYWYRQILGQKVEFLVSFYNNEISEKSEIFDDQFSVERPDGSNFTLKIRSTKLEDSAMYFCASNNQLQGPPLHFGNGTRLTVT.